These 12 T cell receptor beta chains share one sample of origin, sequenced in a study of regulatory T cells in long-lasting Graves disease. The time point was: newly diagnosed GD, antithyroid drugs for less than 3 months. RNA extracted from PBMCs served as the sequencing template. Relying on iRepertoire HTBI primers and Arm-PCR of CDR3 regions, the team built TCR beta libraries. TCRdb reanalysed the multiplex PCR reads using MiXCR and keeps one entry per CDR3 protein. The sample holds 350,000 to 550,000 distinct CDR3 sequences, 14% seen once. These same data were also listed under a study on T cells in Graves' hyperthyroidism and ophthalmopathy.

The specimen was peripheral blood mononuclear cells (PBMCs), collected at new diagnosis, from a patient treated with antithyroid drugs. Every receptor here comes from a woman between 50 and 59 years old with Graves disease.

With respect to this clonotype: A read error may be the cause here, since a much bigger clone is one base away. This chain joins TRBV30 and TRBJ2-3; maybe TRBD2 (6 bases). Germline V lookup: CDR1 GTSNPN, CDR2 SVGIG (reference sequence). V lost 1 base to trimming and J lost 8 bases, with 13 bases between them. CDR3 length: 13 amino acids. CDR3 in amino acids: CAWSGREERTQYF. CDR3 nucleotide sequence: TGTGCCTGGAGTGGGAGGGAGGAGCGTACGCAGTATTTT.

This clonotype was observed a few times. The J gene is TRBJ1-2, the V gene TRBV12-3 or TRBV12-4; D unresolved. The CDR3 has 12 residues. Trimming removed 6 bases at V and 7 bases at J, with 12 bases between. This CDR3 reads CASRPQEGGYTF. For the CDR3, the DNA is TGTGCCAGCAGACCCCAGGAAGGTGGCTACACCTTC.

The table lists this clonotype with many counts. This chain uses TRBV10-3 with TRBJ2-2; D is unclear. This CDR3 spans 13 amino acids. Germline values: CDR1 ENHRY, CDR2 SYGVKD. Trimming took 6 bases from V and 2 from J, leaving 7 bases between them. CDR3 amino acids: CAISTTNTGELFF. The CDR3 bases are TGTGCCATCAGCACTACCAACACCGGGGAGCTGTTTTTT.

This chain's CDR3 is CASRPFKEQFF. CDR3 coding DNA: TGTGCCAGCAGGCCTTTTAAGGAGCAGTTCTTC. The chain employs TRBV12-3 or TRBV12-4 and TRBJ2-1, with D uncertain. The CDR3 loop spans 11 amino acids. The V end was cut by 6 bases, the J end by 10 bases, with 10 bases between.

This clonotype was seen many times. The chain employs TRBV28 and TRBJ1-4, with D possibly being TRBD1 (6 bases). There are 14 residues in the CDR3. Germline assignment: CDR1 MDHEN and CDR2 SYDVKM. Trimming removed 10 bases at V and 7 bases at J, with 19 bases between. CDR3 sequence reads: CATVDGGAVEKLFF. CDR3 bases: TGTGCCACCGTGGACGGGGGGGCGGTTGAAAAACTGTTTTTT.

At least ten counts were recorded for this clonotype. The chain links TRBV12-3 or TRBV12-4 to TRBJ1-5; TRBD1 matches at 11 bases. This CDR3 is built from 15 residues. The junction had 5 bases not matched to a gene; V was cut back by 5 bases and J by 5 bases. The CDR3 reads CASSLGQGADQPQHF. Written as DNA, the CDR3 is TGTGCCAGCAGTCTTGGACAGGGGGCGGATCAGCCCCAGCATTTT.

This clonotype was counted between two and nine times. The rearrangement joins TRBV6-1 to TRBJ1-1; D call uncertain. V lost 4 bases and J lost 6, with 12 bases in between. The CDR3 extends over 13 amino acids. Germline V gene data show CDR1 as MNHNS and CDR2 as SASEGT. CDR3 nucleotide sequence: TGTGCCAGCAGTGTCCTCCCCGGGGCTGAAGCTTTCTTT. This encodes CASSVLPGAEAFF.

This clonotype was seen repeatedly, ten times or more. V and J are TRBV11-2 and TRBJ2-2, with D uncertain. Trimming left V 2 bases short and J 0 bases short, with 7 bases between. Germline V gene sequence: CDR1 SGHAT, CDR2 FQNNGV. This CDR3 comprises 15 residues. CDR3 amino acids: CASSLLLANTGELFF. The CDR3 DNA follows: TGTGCCAGCAGCTTACTCCTTGCGAACACCGGGGAGCTGTTTTTT. The variable domain in full, completed from reference TRBV11-2 and TRBJ2-2, reads EAGVAQSPRYKIIEKRQSVAFWCNPISGHATLYWYQQILGQGPKLLIQFQNNGVVDDSQLPKDRFSAERLKGVDSTLKIQPAKLEDSAVYLCASSLLLANTGELFFGEGSRLTVL.

This clonotype showed up many times. The V gene is TRBV11-2, the J gene TRBJ2-7; 7 bases are shared with TRBD1. Germline V lookup: CDR1 SGHAT, CDR2 FQNNGV. The V segment lost 5 bases and the J segment 3 bases; nucleotides outside the gene matches: 4. There are 13 residues in the CDR3. The CDR3, as DNA: TGTGCCAGCAGCAAAGACAGGGACTACGAGCAGTACTTC. Translated: CASSKDRDYEQYF. The variable domain in full, completed from reference TRBV11-2 and TRBJ2-7, reads EAGVAQSPRYKIIEKRQSVAFWCNPISGHATLYWYQQILGQGPKLLIQFQNNGVVDDSQLPKDRFSAERLKGVDSTLKIQPAKLEDSAVYLCASSKDRDYEQYFGPGTRLTVT.

This clonotype was recorded at least ten times. The V call is TRBV24-1, the J call TRBJ1-1, with D possibly TRBD1 on 5 matching bases. The CDR3 is 14 residues long. The ends were cut back, 4 bases at V and 1 base at J, with 9 bases in the middle. Germline lookup yields CDR1 KGHDR and CDR2 SFDVKD. As DNA, the CDR3 is TGTGCCACCAGTGACGGGGGAAGGAACACTGAAGCTTTCTTT. As protein: CATSDGGRNTEAFF.

In regard to this clonotype: Since a far larger clone is one base different, this is likely a read error. The genes are TRBV27 and TRBJ2-4; 7 nucleotides match TRBD2. The CDR3 is made up of 13 amino acids. Germline loops: CDR1 MNHEY, CDR2 SMNVEV (reference sequence). The chain's CDR3 is CARWEGKNNEQLF. The CDR3 nucleotides are TGTGCCAGGTGGGAGGGCAAGAACAATGAGCAGCTCTTC.

This clonotype was observed many times. The CDR3 sequence: CSVTDRGRSYEQYF. CDR3 in DNA: TGCAGCGTGACGGACAGGGGGCGGTCCTACGAGCAGTACTTC. The chain recombines TRBV29-1 with TRBJ2-7; 11 bases align to TRBD1. The length of the CDR3 is 14 residues. Per the germline V gene, CDR1 is SQVTM and CDR2 is ANQGSEA. The V gene end was trimmed by 6 bases and the J gene end by 1 base; junction bases not matched to a gene: 5.